A single sample is the source of the 29 T cell receptor beta chains below, sequenced in a study of cytotoxic CD8 clonotypes in ibrutinib-treated CLL. The table came from immunoSEQ multiplex PCR; TCRdb's copy has only in-frame clones and leaves some out. The sample yields about 270,000 clones, 60% to 80% seen once. Sequences were derived from PBMCs, sampled at disease progression, from a patient treated with ibrutinib. The origin of the receptors is a human donor with chronic lymphocytic leukemia.

The CDR3: CASSLETFFAGANVLTF. CDR3 DNA sequence: TGTGCCAGCAGCTTGGAGACATTTTTTGCTGGGGCCAACGTCCTGACTTTC. The chain recombines TRBV11-2 with TRBJ2-6; no definite D call. The CDR3 has 17 residues. Germline V CDR1 and CDR2: SGHAT, FQNNGV. Trimming cost V 3 bases and J 2 bases, with 14 bases left between them. Based on the CDR3 plus reference TRBV11-2 and TRBJ2-6, the full variable domain is EAGVAQSPRYKIIEKRQSVAFWCNPISGHATLYWYQQILGQGPKLLIQFQNNGVVDDSQLPKDRFSAERLKGVDSTLKIQPAKLEDSAVYLCASSLETFFAGANVLTFGAGSRLTVL.

In the case of this clone: Distinct nucleotide sequences in the sample also encode this CDR3. The rearrangement links TRBV18 to TRBJ2-5, with 10 bases fitting TRBD1. CDR3 length equals 14 residues. The germline V gene encodes CDR1 KGHSH and CDR2 LQKENI. Losses at the gene ends were 3 bases for V and 5 bases for J; bases not matched to a gene: 3. Here the CDR3 DNA reads TGTGCCAGCTCACCGGACAGGGGGGGCGAGACCCAGTACTTC. Translated: CASSPDRGGETQYF.

This clone showed up just a few times. J is TRBJ1-1 and V is TRBV19; tentatively, D is TRBD1 (6 bases). CDR1 LNHDA and CDR2 SQIVND come from the germline V gene (reference sequence). Trimming took 7 bases from V and 5 from J, leaving 14 bases between them. CDR3 length: 13 residues. The CDR3 region has the DNA TGTGCCAGTAATCTACAGGGTAGAACTGAAGCTTTCTTT. Amino acids: CASNLQGRTEAFF.

This chain uses TRBV6-5 with TRBJ1-5; 10 bases map to TRBD1. Germline CDR1 reads MNHEY; CDR2 reads SVGAGI. The CDR3 runs to 14 residues. V was clipped by 6 bases and J by 2 bases; unmatched bases: 1. CDR3 loop: CASRGQGRNQPQHF. CDR3 in DNA: TGTGCCAGCAGGGGACAGGGGCGCAATCAGCCCCAGCATTTT.

The V and J genes are TRBV27 and TRBJ2-3; 7 bases are a match to TRBD2. Losses at the gene ends were 2 bases for V and 2 bases for J; bases not matched to a gene: 10. Germline values: CDR1 MNHEY, CDR2 SMNVEV (reference sequence). The length of the CDR3 is 17 residues. CDR3 DNA: TGTGCCAGCAGTTTAGTGGGTTTCGGGGGGACCACAGATACGCAGTATTTT. Residues: CASSLVGFGGTTDTQYF.

This chain's CDR3 is CAIRPSGPSDTQYF. CDR3 nucleotides: TGTGCCATCAGGCCTAGCGGGCCCTCAGATACGCAGTATTTT. This chain connects TRBV10-3 to TRBJ2-3, with TRBD2 matching 8 bases. The trim removed 6 bases at V and 4 bases at J, leaving 6 bases unmatched. The CDR3 covers 14 residues. Germline CDR1 is ENHRY and CDR2 is SYGVKD.

This chain connects TRBV29-1 to TRBJ1-4; D gene ambiguous. V lost 5 bases and J lost 8, with 9 bases in between. The CDR3 contains 11 residues. Germline V gene lookup returns CDR1 SQVTM and CDR2 ANQGSEA. The CDR3 region is CSVRPGEKLFF. In nucleotides, the CDR3 is TGCAGCGTTCGTCCGGGCGAAAAACTGTTTTTT.

V gene TRBV13 combines with J gene TRBJ2-1, with a tentative D call TRBD2 (5 bases). Trimming pared 3 bases from V and 5 bases from J, leaving 17 bases between. CDR1 PRHDT and CDR2 FYEKMQ come from the germline V gene (reference sequence). The CDR3 runs 16 residues. In DNA, the CDR3 is TGTGCCAGCAGCTTCCAAGCACTAGGTTTCCACAATGAGCAGTTCTTC. Translated: CASSFQALGFHNEQFF.

Only one count was recorded for this clone. The chain carries TRBV27 and TRBJ2-7, with D unclear. Trimming took off 3 bases at V and 3 bases at J, with 15 bases between the two ends. The CDR3 spans 15 residues. CDR1 is MNHEY, CDR2 SMNVEV, per germline (reference sequence). The CDR3 loop reads CASSFRLPSGYEQYF. For the CDR3, the DNA is TGTGCCAGCAGTTTTCGGCTTCCCTCTGGCTACGAGCAGTACTTC.

V and J are TRBV4-3 and TRBJ1-6; D gene uncertain. V gave up 8 bases and J gave up 8 bases, with 7 bases separating them. The germline CDR1 and CDR2 sequences are LGHNA and YSLEER. The CDR3 covers 11 residues. CDR3 loop: CASGNYSPLHF. Here the CDR3 DNA reads TGCGCCAGCGGGAATTATTCACCCCTCCACTTT.

In its sample, this clone was seen a few times. The chain couples TRBV7-8 to TRBJ1-5; D is unresolved. V dropped 1 base and J dropped 6 bases, with 4 bases sitting between them. The CDR3 contains 12 residues. Per germline, CDR1 SGHVS and CDR2 FQNEAQ. CDR3 residues: CASSLVGQPQHF. The CDR3 DNA reads TGTGCCAGCAGCTTAGTGGGTCAGCCCCAGCATTTT.

This clone was counted many times. The chain joins TRBV19 to TRBJ1-3; D is possibly TRBD1 (5 bases). Germline V lookup: CDR1 LNHDA, CDR2 SQIVND (reference sequence). This CDR3 is 14 amino acids long. V was shortened by 2 bases and J by 6 bases, with 11 bases between the two germline ends. CDR3 nucleotides: TGTGCCAGTAGTATAACAGGAGAAACAAACACCATATATTTT. The encoded protein is CASSITGETNTIYF.

The genes are TRBV28 and TRBJ1-2, with 7 positions matching TRBD1. The germline V gene has CDR1 MDHEN and CDR2 SYDVKM. The V segment lost 3 bases and the J segment 6 bases; nucleotides outside the gene matches: 7. The CDR3 is 14 residues long. CDR3 sequence: CASSLLGGGDGYTF. DNA for the CDR3: TGTGCCAGCAGTTTGCTAGGGGGCGGAGATGGCTACACCTTC.

The chain has TRBV28 and TRBJ2-2; 9 nucleotides align to TRBD2. Losses at the gene ends were 3 bases for V and 5 bases for J; bases not matched to a gene: 16. Germline-derived CDR1 and CDR2 are MDHEN and SYDVKM. The CDR3 contains 19 residues. The DNA of the CDR3 is TGTGCCAGCAGTTTCTGGACCTTCCGCCTAGCGGGGAAAACCGGGGAGCTGTTTTTT. Its protein product is CASSFWTFRLAGKTGELFF.

The J gene is TRBJ2-7, the V gene TRBV19; 7 nucleotides match TRBD1. The CDR3 covers 15 residues. The V gene's germline CDR1 is LNHDA and CDR2 SQIVND (reference sequence). Germline trimming cut 3 bases from V and 2 bases from J; bases unmatched to any gene: 7. CDR3 in DNA: TGTGCCAGTAGTATGTACCGGGACAGACCCTACGAGCAGTACTTC. This sequence encodes CASSMYRDRPYEQYF.

The chain has TRBV4-3 and TRBJ1-1; unclear D gene. Between the trimmed V and J ends, which lost 0 bases and 3 bases, there was a span of 8 bases. Germline V gene data show CDR1 as LGHNA and CDR2 as YSLEER. The CDR3 contains 14 residues. The chain's CDR3 is CASSQDPSYTEAFF. The CDR3 DNA sequence: TGCGCCAGCAGCCAAGACCCCAGTTACACTGAAGCTTTCTTT.

The chain couples TRBV6-5 to TRBJ2-3; D call uncertain. Trimming pared 2 bases from V and 5 bases from J, leaving 11 bases between. This CDR3 region has 14 residues. The germline V gene has CDR1 MNHEY and CDR2 SVGAGI. The CDR3 nucleotides read TGTGCCAGCAGTTACGCGCCCGAAGGAGATACGCAGTATTTT. This translates into CASSYAPEGDTQYF.

The chain recombines TRBV10-3 with TRBJ2-7, with 9 bases identical to TRBD1. Trimming at V came to 6 bases and at J to 5 bases, leaving 2 bases not matched to a gene. This CDR3 has 12 residues. In germline, CDR1 is ENHRY, CDR2 SYGVKD. CDR3 amino acids: CAIRGQGNEQYF. In DNA, the CDR3 is TGTGCCATCAGGGGACAGGGCAACGAGCAGTACTTC.

The chain recombines TRBV18 with TRBJ2-7; 9 nucleotides match TRBD1. Trimming took 4 bases from V and 6 from J; bases not matched to a gene: 16. Germline CDR1 and CDR2: KGHSH and LQKENI. CDR3 length: 17 amino acids. CDR3 nucleotides: TGTGCCAGCTCACGGGGCTTACAGGGGGCGCGTGGGTCCGAGCAGTACTTC. Translating gives CASSRGLQGARGSEQYF.

The gene calls are TRBV11-3 and TRBJ2-1, with 10 bases matching TRBD1. Per the germline V gene, CDR1 is SGHNT and CDR2 is YENEEA. The CDR3 runs 15 residues. J was trimmed by 7 bases and V by 5 bases; bases with no gene match: 8. The chain's CDR3 is CASSKGTGVDNEQFF. In nucleotides, the CDR3 is TGTGCCAGCAGCAAGGGGACAGGGGTTGATAATGAGCAGTTCTTC.

The chain joins TRBV2 to TRBJ2-7; TRBD2 aligns across 8 bases. V lost 3 bases, J lost 5 bases, and 15 bases stayed unmatched. This CDR3 region has 17 residues. The germline CDR1 and CDR2 sequences are SNHLY and FYNNEI. The CDR3 DNA sequence: TGTGCCAGCAGTGATCCCCCTGGGAGCGGGAGTAGGGACGAGCAGTACTTC. As protein: CASSDPPGSGSRDEQYF.

This chain joins TRBV7-9 and TRBJ1-1, with 7 nucleotides matching TRBD1. Germline CDR1 SEHNR, CDR2 FQNEAQ (reference sequence). The CDR3 is 15 residues long. V was pared by 4 bases and J by 8 bases, with 13 bases of the junction left unmatched. In DNA form, the CDR3 reads TGTGCCAGCAGCTCGACGGGACAGTCAACTCCCGAAGCTTTCTTT. Protein sequence: CASSSTGQSTPEAFF.

This rearrangement joins TRBV5-1 to TRBJ2-3; TRBD2 aligns across 8 bases. Germline V gene lookup returns CDR1 SGHRS and CDR2 YFSETQ. This CDR3 has 17 amino acids. Germline trimming cut 9 bases from V and 0 bases from J; bases unmatched to any gene: 15. CDR3 DNA: TGCGCCACCACGATTGCGGCGGGAGGACTCAGCACAGATACGCAGTATTTT. Its protein product is CATTIAAGGLSTDTQYF.

V usage is TRBV28 and J usage is TRBJ1-5; perhaps TRBD1 as D (5 bases). V lost 3 bases and J lost 3, with 15 bases in between. Per the germline V gene, CDR1 is MDHEN and CDR2 is SYDVKM. The CDR3 spans 16 residues. In DNA, the CDR3 is TGTGCCAGCAGTTTTCAGGGACCGAATTACAATCAGCCCCAGCATTTT. Translating it yields CASSFQGPNYNQPQHF.

The chain links TRBV4-1 to TRBJ2-1; a possible D gene is TRBD1 (6 bases). V lost 4 bases to trimming and J lost 8 bases, with 18 bases between them. The CDR3 sequence is 15 residues long. CDR1 MGHRA and CDR2 YSYEKL come from the germline V gene. The CDR3 DNA is TGCGCCAGCAGCCCGGACCACAGGGTAGAGGATGAGCAGTTCTTC. Translated: CASSPDHRVEDEQFF.

This clone was seen a single time. The chain recombines TRBV6-1 with TRBJ2-3; 7 bases are a match to TRBD1. The CDR3 is 17 amino acids. After removal of 2 bases from V and 2 bases from J, the junction contained 10 bases not matched to a gene. Germline assignment: CDR1 MNHNS and CDR2 SASEGT. CDR3 loop: CASSEQGGAGNTDTQYF. The CDR3 coding sequence is TGTGCCAGCAGTGAACAAGGGGGCGCAGGCAACACAGATACGCAGTATTTT.

This chain links TRBV6-5 with TRBJ1-3; D is uncertain. V dropped 8 bases and J dropped 0 bases, with 11 bases sitting between them. Germline CDR1 MNHEY, CDR2 SVGAGI. The CDR3 is 14 amino acids. The CDR3 is CASLDTYSGNTIYF. The DNA of the CDR3 is TGTGCCAGCCTTGACACTTACTCTGGAAACACCATATATTTT.

The V and J genes are TRBV5-6 and TRBJ1-2; D call uncertain. CDR3 length: 13 amino acids. V dropped 0 bases and J dropped 5 bases, with 8 bases sitting between them. Per the germline V gene, CDR1 is SGHDT and CDR2 is YYEEEE. CDR3 sequence (DNA): TGTGCCAGCAGCTTGGCCCCAACGTATGGCTACACCTTC. Residues: CASSLAPTYGYTF. The variable domain in full, completed from reference TRBV5-6 and TRBJ1-2, reads DAGVTQSPTHLIKTRGQQVTLRCSPKSGHDTVSWYQQALGQGPQFIFQYYEEEERQRGNFPDRFSGHQFPNYSSELNVNALLLGDSALYLCASSLAPTYGYTFGSGTRLTVV.

The V call is TRBV11-3, the J call TRBJ1-1; no reliable D call. This CDR3 has 13 amino acids. Germline lookup yields CDR1 SGHNT and CDR2 YENEEA. V shed 0 bases and J shed 6 bases, with 8 bases lying between them. The CDR3 loop reads CASSLEWGAEAFF. CDR3 coding DNA: TGTGCCAGCAGCTTAGAGTGGGGTGCTGAAGCTTTCTTT. Complete variable domain (other parts from reference TRBV11-3 and TRBJ1-1): EAGVVQSPRYKIIEKKQPVAFWCNPISGHNTLYWYLQNLGQGPELLIRYENEEAVDDSQLPKDRFSAERLKGVDSTLKIQPAELGDSAVYLCASSLEWGAEAFFGQGTRLTVV.